The 14 T cell receptor beta chains presented below share a single source sample, sequenced in a study of blood T cell repertoires in COVID-19. Sequencing was performed with immunoSEQ multiplex PCR; in TCRdb, only in-frame clones are kept and a portion is missing. In the table there are about 260,000 clones, less than 90% of which are singletons. The sample was PBMCs or T cells enriched from blood (not recorded which). The receptors stem from a woman aged 45 to 65 who had recovered from COVID-19.

The chain uses TRBV2 and TRBJ1-6; D might be TRBD1 (5 bases). This CDR3 has 18 residues. Trimming took 1 base from V and 7 from J, leaving 20 bases between them. Germline assignment: CDR1 SNHLY and CDR2 FYNNEI. DNA for the CDR3: TGTGCCAGCAGTGAAGGGAGTTTCGGGGGATTCCCGAATTCACCCCTCCACTTT. Its translation: CASSEGSFGGFPNSPLHF.

The chain is built from TRBV5-4 and TRBJ2-1; 10 nucleotides line up with TRBD2. Trimming at V came to 4 bases and at J to 5 bases, leaving 9 bases not matched to a gene. This CDR3 is 16 amino acids long. Per germline, CDR1 SGHNT and CDR2 YYREEE (reference sequence). The CDR3: CASSRNLAGVDNEQFF. CDR3 sequence (DNA): TGTGCCAGCAGCCGGAATCTAGCGGGAGTGGACAATGAGCAGTTCTTC. The variable domain in full, with the rest retrieved from reference TRBV5-4 and TRBJ2-1, is ETGVTQSPTHLIKTRGQQVTLRCSSQSGHNTVSWYQQALGQGPQFIFQYYREEENGRGNFPPRFSGLQFPNYSSELNVNALELDDSALYLCASSRNLAGVDNEQFFGPGTRLTVL.

The chain is built from TRBV24-1 and TRBJ1-2; maybe TRBD1 (5 bases). This CDR3 has 18 residues. CDR1 and CDR2 from the germline V gene are KGHDR and SFDVKD. Trimming removed 2 bases at V and 7 bases at J, with 25 bases between. The CDR3 reads CATSDSIGMGPGGGGYTF. The CDR3 DNA reads as TGTGCCACCAGTGATTCAATTGGAATGGGGCCCGGCGGGGGTGGCTACACCTTC.

V and J are TRBV10-1 and TRBJ1-1, with 8 positions matching TRBD1. The CDR3 totals 13 residues. The germline V gene encodes CDR1 WNHNN and CDR2 SYGVQD (reference sequence). V lost 10 bases and J lost 1; bases outside the gene matches: 5. Here the CDR3 reads CAKHGQGNTEAFF. The DNA of the CDR3 is TGCGCCAAGCACGGACAGGGGAACACTGAAGCTTTCTTT.

The J gene is TRBJ1-3, the V gene TRBV28, with 7 bases fitting TRBD1. Germline CDR1 and CDR2: MDHEN and SYDVKM. V lost 6 bases to trimming and J lost 4 bases; unmatched junction nucleotides: 3. The CDR3 has 13 amino acids. The CDR3 protein is CASRGGSGNTIYF. CDR3 bases: TGTGCCAGCAGAGGGGGCAGCGGAAACACCATATATTTT.

This clone has just a few counts. The chain recombines TRBV6-6 with TRBJ2-5, with TRBD2 matching over 9 bases. Looked up from germline, CDR1 is MNHNY and CDR2 is SVGAGI (reference sequence). This CDR3 comprises 15 residues. The V and J ends lost 7 bases and 1 base, in that order; junction bases with no gene match: 7. In DNA form, the CDR3 reads TGTGCCAGCAAATCTAGCGGGGCCTCCCAAGAGACCCAGTACTTC. This codes for CASKSSGASQETQYF.

This chain connects TRBV7-2 to TRBJ2-7; 8 positions agree with TRBD1. This CDR3 region has 16 residues. The germline gives CDR1 SGHTA, CDR2 FQGNSA. V gave up 4 bases and J gave up 0 bases; unmatched junction bases: 8. The CDR3 spells CASSSLVTGGSYEQYF. The CDR3 region has the DNA TGTGCCAGCAGCTCCCTAGTCACAGGGGGCTCCTACGAGCAGTACTTC.

This clone was seen just once. The chain joins TRBV28 to TRBJ1-1; unclear D gene. V was trimmed by 7 bases and J by 1 base, leaving 13 bases between them. Per germline, CDR1 MDHEN and CDR2 SYDVKM. The CDR3 extends over 14 amino acids. CDR3 sequence reads: CASTEPGGNTEAFF. In nucleotides, the CDR3 is TGTGCCAGCACCGAACCGGGAGGGAACACTGAAGCTTTCTTT.

This chain connects TRBV30 to TRBJ2-1, with TRBD2 as a possible D gene (5 bases). V was pared by 1 base and J by 4 bases, with 14 bases between. Germline V lookup: CDR1 GTSNPN, CDR2 SVGIG (reference sequence). The CDR3 loop spans 15 amino acids. CDR3 loop: CAWSATLDRYNEQFF. CDR3 DNA: TGTGCCTGGAGTGCAACACTAGACCGATACAATGAGCAGTTCTTC.

The CDR3 is CASSVRGRENEQFF. The DNA of the CDR3 is TGTGCCAGCAGCGTCAGGGGGCGCGAGAATGAGCAGTTCTTC. The V gene is TRBV5-4, the J gene TRBJ2-1, with TRBD1 matching 8 bases. Trimming at V came to 4 bases and at J to 7 bases, leaving 7 bases not matched to a gene. Germline V CDR1 and CDR2: SGHNT, YYREEE (reference sequence). This CDR3 contains 14 residues.

The J gene is TRBJ1-1, the V gene TRBV9; 9 bases are shared with TRBD1. CDR3 length: 15 residues. Germline values: CDR1 SGDLS, CDR2 YYNGEE. J was trimmed by 0 bases and V by 4 bases; bases with no gene match: 4. CDR3 nucleotides: TGTGCCAGCAGCAAAGGACAGGGGATGAACACTGAAGCTTTCTTT. Its protein is CASSKGQGMNTEAFF. The entire variable domain, with the rest obtained from reference TRBV9 and TRBJ1-1, is as follows: DSGVTQTPKHLITATGQRVTLRCSPRSGDLSVYWYQQSLDQGLQFLIQYYNGEERAKGNILERFSAQQFPDLHSELNLSSLELGDSALYFCASSKGQGMNTEAFFGQGTRLTVV.

The chain has TRBV28 and TRBJ2-3; weak D call: TRBD2 (6 bases). CDR3 length: 15 amino acids. The V end was cut by 5 bases, the J end by 4 bases, with 16 bases between. Germline V gives CDR1 MDHEN, CDR2 SYDVKM. CDR3 nucleotide sequence: TGTGCCAGCAGTAGCCCGCCGGGACTCTCAGATACGCAGTATTTT. This gives the protein CASSSPPGLSDTQYF.

This chain links TRBV5-1 with TRBJ1-2, with D perhaps TRBD1 (6 bases). Germline CDR1 is SGHRS and CDR2 is YFSETQ. CDR3 length equals 13 residues. The ends were cut back, 0 bases at V and 9 bases at J, with 12 bases in the middle. The CDR3 nucleotides are TGCGCCAGCAGCTTGGATGACAGGCCGCGCTACACCTTC. The encoded protein is CASSLDDRPRYTF. Complete variable domain (other parts from reference TRBV5-1 and TRBJ1-2): KAGVTQTPRYLIKTRGQQVTLSCSPISGHRSVSWYQQTPGQGLQFLFEYFSETQRNKGNFPGRFSGRQFSNSRSEMNVSTLELGDSALYLCASSLDDRPRYTFGSGTRLTVV.

This chain uses TRBV27 with TRBJ2-1; 12 bases align to TRBD2. The germline V gene has CDR1 MNHEY and CDR2 SMNVEV (reference sequence). The CDR3 spans 15 residues. With 5 bases clipped from V and 5 bases from J, the junction kept 4 bases outside the gene matches. The CDR3 nucleotides read TGTGCCAGCAGTCGCGGACTAGCGGGGCACAATGAGCAGTTCTTC. It encodes CASSRGLAGHNEQFF.